Presented here are 32 T cell receptor beta chains from one specimen sequenced in a study of blood T cell repertoires in COVID-19. The assay was immunoSEQ multiplex PCR, and TCRdb's table has in-frame clones only and misses some. The table has roughly 270,000 clones, roughly 80% seen once. Sequencing input: PBMCs or T cells enriched from blood (not recorded which). These receptors all stem from a man between 35 and 55 years old who had been exposed to COVID-19.

The CDR3 DNA reads TGTGCCAGCAGTTCTGGACAGGTTTACAATGAGCAGTTCTTC. Protein: CASSSGQVYNEQFF. V usage is TRBV28 and J usage is TRBJ2-1, with 7 bases that match TRBD1. V shed 4 bases and J 4 bases; nucleotides not matched to a gene: 4. The CDR3 contains 14 residues. The germline V gene encodes CDR1 MDHEN and CDR2 SYDVKM.

This chain connects TRBV29-1 to TRBJ2-2; 8 bases align to TRBD1. Germline CDR1 reads SQVTM; CDR2 reads ANQGSEA. This CDR3 contains 16 residues. V shed 4 bases, J shed 0 bases, and the junction held 7 bases outside the gene matches. CDR3 sequence (DNA): TGCAGCGTTGCCCTAGGACAGGGTACGAACACCGGGGAGCTGTTTTTT. Translated: CSVALGQGTNTGELFF.

This clone has more than one count but fewer than ten. The rearrangement uses TRBV7-8 and TRBJ2-7; D unclear. Trimming left V 5 bases short and J 5 bases short, with 22 bases between. Germline V gives CDR1 SGHVS, CDR2 FQNEAQ. This CDR3 spans 16 amino acids. CDR3 coding DNA: TGTGCCAGCAGCCCAAGTGGGCTTACCGTGGTGGACGAGCAGTACTTC. Translating it yields CASSPSGLTVVDEQYF. Combining the CDR3 with reference TRBV7-8 and TRBJ2-7 gives the whole variable domain GAGVSQSPRYKVAKRGQDVALRCDPISGHVSLFWYQQALGQGPEFLTYFQNEAQLDKSGLPSDRFFAERPEGSVSTLKIQRTQQEDSAVYLCASSPSGLTVVDEQYFGPGTRLTVT.

J is TRBJ1-6 and V is TRBV30; D unclear. The V and J ends lost 8 bases and 12 bases respectively, with 11 bases between them. This CDR3 is built from 10 residues. Germline assignment: CDR1 GTSNPN and CDR2 SVGIG (reference sequence). In DNA form, the CDR3 reads TGTGCCGCCTCAGCGGGACCCCTCCACTTT. Translating it yields CAASAGPLHF.

This clone was picked up one time. This sequence joins TRBV11-3 and TRBJ2-7; tentative D call: TRBD2 (6 bases). The V gene lost 5 bases and the J gene lost 2 bases, with 16 bases spanning the gap. The CDR3 is made up of 15 amino acids. Germline-derived CDR1 and CDR2 are SGHNT and YENEEA. In nucleotides, the CDR3 is TGTGCCAGCAGCACGCCGGGACTCGGAACCTACGAGCAGTACTTC. Residues: CASSTPGLGTYEQYF.

The chain combines TRBV3-1 (or the pseudogene TRBV3-2) with TRBJ2-5, with TRBD2 matching over 7 bases. Germline V gene sequence: CDR1 LGHDT, CDR2 YNNKEL (reference sequence). The V segment lost 0 bases and the J segment 7 bases; nucleotides outside the gene matches: 8. The CDR3 contains 15 residues. CDR3 bases: TGTGCCAGCAGCCAAGAGGCTCGACGGGAGGTGACCCAGTACTTC. Protein: CASSQEARREVTQYF.

This clone was counted between two and nine times. The chain combines TRBV30 with TRBJ2-1; weak D call: TRBD2 (5 bases). The germline gives CDR1 GTSNPN, CDR2 SVGIG (reference sequence). Trimming removed 2 bases at V and 4 bases at J, with 6 bases between. The CDR3 is 12 amino acids. The CDR3 region has the DNA TGTGCCTGGAGTAGGGAGTACAATGAGCAGTTCTTC. This encodes CAWSREYNEQFF. The variable domain in full, with the rest retrieved from reference TRBV30 and TRBJ2-1, is SQTIHQWPATLVQPVGSPLSLECTVEGTSNPNLYWYRQAAGRGLQLLFYSVGIGQISSEVPQNLSASRPQDRQFILSSKKLLLSDSGFYLCAWSREYNEQFFGPGTRLTVL.

The chain couples TRBV19 to TRBJ1-3; unclear D gene. The V end was cut by 3 bases, the J end by 0 bases, with 12 bases between. The CDR3 is made up of 16 amino acids. Germline CDR1 and CDR2: LNHDA and SQIVND (reference sequence). CDR3 nucleotides: TGTGCCAGTAGTATGCCCGCAGGTCCCTCTGGAAACACCATATATTTT. Amino acids: CASSMPAGPSGNTIYF.

The gene calls are TRBV30 and TRBJ1-6; no reliable D call. CDR3 length equals 10 residues. Per germline, CDR1 GTSNPN and CDR2 SVGIG (reference sequence). The V end lost 5 bases, the J end lost 8 bases, and 4 bases lay between the germline ends. The CDR3 nucleotides read TGTGCCTGGGGCTATTCACCCCTCCACTTT. It encodes CAWGYSPLHF.

This chain connects TRBV9 to TRBJ2-3, with D perhaps matching TRBD1 (6 bases). From germline, CDR1 is SGDLS and CDR2 YYNGEE. There are 16 residues in the CDR3. Trimming pared 0 bases from V and 0 bases from J, leaving 11 bases between. CDR3 DNA sequence: TGTGCCAGCAGCGTAGGGGGGCAGGCTAGCACAGATACGCAGTATTTT. The encoded protein is CASSVGGQASTDTQYF.

The sample holds one count of this clone. J is TRBJ1-4 and V is TRBV5-1, with 7 positions matching TRBD1. The CDR3 spans 14 residues. J gave up 9 bases and V 3 bases, and 8 bases lay outside the gene matches. Germline-derived CDR1 and CDR2 are SGHRS and YFSETQ. This chain's CDR3 is CASSSGTELQKLFF. The CDR3 bases are TGCGCCAGCAGCTCCGGGACAGAACTGCAAAAACTGTTTTTT.

V is TRBV25-1 and J is TRBJ1-2; a possible D gene is TRBD1 (5 bases). CDR1 and CDR2 (germline): MGHDK, SYGVNS. Trimming cost V 8 bases and J 7 bases, with 20 bases left between them. The CDR3 is 14 residues long. The CDR3: CASVKPGGGVGYTF. The CDR3 nucleotides are TGTGCCAGCGTGAAGCCCGGAGGAGGGGTTGGCTACACCTTC.

Written as DNA, the CDR3 is TGTGCCAGCAGCTCAGCGGGACCTAGCTACGAGCAGTACTTC. The encoded protein is CASSSAGPSYEQYF. The chain links TRBV5-4 to TRBJ2-7, with 7 bases that match TRBD2. Germline trimming cut 3 bases from V and 3 bases from J; bases unmatched to any gene: 6. CDR1 is SGHNT, CDR2 YYREEE, per germline (reference sequence). The CDR3 sequence is 14 residues long. Full variable domain (rest looked up from reference TRBV5-4 and TRBJ2-7): ETGVTQSPTHLIKTRGQQVTLRCSSQSGHNTVSWYQQALGQGPQFIFQYYREEENGRGNFPPRFSGLQFPNYSSELNVNALELDDSALYLCASSSAGPSYEQYFGPGTRLTVT.

This clone was observed a handful of times. The chain recombines TRBV7-9 with TRBJ1-2; 7 nucleotides match TRBD1. J lost 7 bases, V lost 4 bases, and 9 bases had no gene match. The CDR3 has 14 residues. Germline CDR1 is SEHNR and CDR2 is FQNEAQ (reference sequence). CDR3 protein: CASSSMTGIIGYTF. The CDR3 DNA is TGTGCCAGCAGCTCAATGACAGGGATTATTGGCTACACCTTC.

This clone was observed a few times. V is TRBV24-1 and J is TRBJ2-7; TRBD2 might be the D (6 bases). Germline V lookup: CDR1 KGHDR, CDR2 SFDVKD. The CDR3 is made up of 17 amino acids. Between the trimmed V and J ends, which lost 2 bases and 5 bases, there was a span of 21 bases. CDR3 amino acids: CATSDSGSGGTRDEQYF. Here the CDR3 DNA reads TGTGCCACCAGTGATTCAGGCTCAGGAGGGACTCGGGACGAGCAGTACTTC.

V gene TRBV10-2 combines with J gene TRBJ2-7; D is unclear. Trimming took 8 bases from V and 2 from J, leaving 7 bases between them. This CDR3 is 11 amino acids long. Germline lookup yields CDR1 WSHSY and CDR2 SAAADI. The CDR3 reads CASSAAYEQYF. The CDR3 bases are TGCGCCAGCTCGGCGGCCTACGAGCAGTACTTC.

The chain carries TRBV12-3 or TRBV12-4 and TRBJ2-1; D is undetermined. The CDR3 loop spans 11 amino acids. With 3 bases removed from V and 10 bases from J, the gap between germline ends came to 7 bases. The CDR3 region is CASSLSYEQFF. The DNA for the CDR3 is TGTGCCAGCAGTTTGAGCTACGAGCAGTTCTTC.

The chain couples TRBV4-1 to TRBJ2-1, with 13 bases lining up with TRBD2. The CDR3 spans 18 residues. J was trimmed by 4 bases and V by 4 bases; bases with no gene match: 10. CDR1 is MGHRA, CDR2 YSYEKL, per germline. For the CDR3, the DNA is TGCGCCAGCAGCCCGGGTCTAGGGGGACTAGCGGGATACAATGAGCAGTTCTTC. This encodes CASSPGLGGLAGYNEQFF.

The rearrangement joins TRBV5-5 to TRBJ1-4; 8 bases match TRBD1. Germline lookup yields CDR1 SGHKS and CDR2 YYEKEE (reference sequence). Trimming took 4 bases from V and 8 from J; bases not matched to a gene: 10. CDR3 length: 15 residues. The CDR3 spells CASSQGDRTLEKLFF. As DNA, the CDR3 is TGTGCCAGCAGCCAGGGGGACAGGACCCTGGAAAAACTGTTTTTT.

The chain employs TRBV5-4 and TRBJ1-3; 7 bases fit TRBD1. V lost 6 bases to trimming and J lost 2 bases; unmatched junction nucleotides: 5. Per the germline V gene, CDR1 is SGHNT and CDR2 is YYREEE (reference sequence). This CDR3 spans 14 amino acids. CDR3 in DNA: TGTGCCAGCACCTTACAGGGGACTGGAAACACCATATATTTT. It is translated as CASTLQGTGNTIYF.

The chain joins TRBV10-1 to TRBJ1-2, with a weak D call TRBD1 (5 bases). V gave up 6 bases and J gave up 5 bases, with 37 bases separating them. The CDR3 consists of 21 residues. The germline CDR1 and CDR2 sequences are WNHNN and SYGVQD (reference sequence). The CDR3 is CASSHRSPREGIPGPHYGYTF. CDR3 in DNA: TGCGCCAGCAGCCACCGGTCCCCACGGGAGGGGATCCCGGGGCCACATTATGGCTACACCTTC.

This clone was detected once. J is TRBJ1-2 and V is TRBV27, with D unclear. The CDR3 covers 14 residues. Trimming took 4 bases from V and 0 from J, leaving 9 bases between them. From germline, CDR1 is MNHEY and CDR2 SMNVEV (reference sequence). The CDR3 DNA reads TGTGCCAGCAGTTCGAAGCCCACTAACTATGGCTACACCTTC. Its protein is CASSSKPTNYGYTF.

This rearrangement joins TRBV24-1 to TRBJ2-2; no firm D call. In germline, CDR1 is KGHDR, CDR2 SFDVKD. This CDR3 is 16 amino acids long. Deletions cut 4 bases from V and 2 bases from J, with 13 bases between. CDR3 region: CATSDLASLNTGELFF. CDR3 nucleotides: TGTGCCACCAGTGACTTGGCATCGCTAAACACCGGGGAGCTGTTTTTT.

The CDR3, as DNA: TGTGCCAGCAGCTCCTTCAGCAATCAGCCCCAGCATTTT. Its translation: CASSSFSNQPQHF. This chain joins TRBV11-2 and TRBJ1-5; no definite D call. Trimming left V 4 bases short and J 1 base short, with 5 bases between. The germline V gene has CDR1 SGHAT and CDR2 FQNNGV. The CDR3 sequence is 13 residues long. The full variable domain, with the rest looked up from reference TRBV11-2 and TRBJ1-5, is EAGVAQSPRYKIIEKRQSVAFWCNPISGHATLYWYQQILGQGPKLLIQFQNNGVVDDSQLPKDRFSAERLKGVDSTLKIQPAKLEDSAVYLCASSSFSNQPQHFGDGTRLSIL.

The chain has TRBV7-8 and TRBJ2-1, with D maybe TRBD2 (5 bases). Deletions cut 1 base from V and 3 bases from J, with 16 bases between. This CDR3 has 17 amino acids. Germline V gene sequence: CDR1 SGHVS, CDR2 FQNEAQ. CDR3 amino acids: CASSLDPGYTSYNEQFF. For the CDR3, the DNA is TGTGCCAGCAGCTTAGATCCGGGGTATACTAGCTACAATGAGCAGTTCTTC.

This chain uses TRBV5-1 with TRBJ1-3; possibly TRBD1 for D (5 bases). Germline lookup yields CDR1 SGHRS and CDR2 YFSETQ. CDR3 length equals 14 residues. V lost 7 bases to trimming and J lost 1 base, with 12 bases between them. CDR3 sequence: CASSQGLSGNTIYF. The CDR3 DNA follows: TGCGCCAGCTCTCAGGGACTATCTGGAAACACCATATATTTT.

This chain links TRBV7-9 with TRBJ1-2; D remains ambiguous. This CDR3 is 13 amino acids long. Trimming took off 1 base at V and 7 bases at J, with 10 bases between the two ends. CDR1 is SEHNR, CDR2 FQNEAQ, per germline (reference sequence). The CDR3 is CASSLDYSSGYTF. CDR3 nucleotides: TGTGCCAGCAGCTTAGATTACAGTTCTGGCTACACCTTC. Together with reference TRBV7-9 and TRBJ1-2, the CDR3 gives the full variable domain: DTGVSQNPRHKITKRGQNVTFRCDPISEHNRLYWYRQTLGQGPEFLTYFQNEAQLEKSRLLSDRFSAERPKGSFSTLEIQRTEQGDSAMYLCASSLDYSSGYTFGSGTRLTVV.

The CDR3 sequence is CASSLGFFAAGGPVYEQYF. DNA of the CDR3: TGTGCCAGCAGCTTAGGTTTCTTCGCTGCGGGAGGGCCGGTGTACGAGCAGTACTTC. The chain carries TRBV11-2 and TRBJ2-7; 9 nucleotides line up with TRBD2. With V trimmed by 1 base and J by 4 bases, 17 bases remained unmatched. CDR3 length: 19 amino acids. Germline V gives CDR1 SGHAT, CDR2 FQNNGV. The variable domain in full, with the rest retrieved from reference TRBV11-2 and TRBJ2-7, is EAGVAQSPRYKIIEKRQSVAFWCNPISGHATLYWYQQILGQGPKLLIQFQNNGVVDDSQLPKDRFSAERLKGVDSTLKIQPAKLEDSAVYLCASSLGFFAAGGPVYEQYFGPGTRLTVT.

The chain joins TRBV29-1 to TRBJ2-2; D unclear. Germline V gene lookup returns CDR1 SQVTM and CDR2 ANQGSEA. V dropped 3 bases and J dropped 6 bases, with 11 bases sitting between them. The CDR3 has 13 amino acids. The CDR3 reads CSVEAQLSGELFF. The CDR3 DNA reads as TGCAGCGTTGAGGCACAGTTATCCGGGGAGCTGTTTTTT.

CDR3 in amino acids: CAWSTSSPPNIQYF. The CDR3 DNA is TGTGCCTGGAGTACTAGCTCCCCCCCCAACATTCAGTACTTC. The chain uses TRBV30 and TRBJ2-4; D is perhaps TRBD2 (6 bases). Trimming took off 2 bases at V and 7 bases at J, with 15 bases between the two ends. Germline V gene lookup returns CDR1 GTSNPN and CDR2 SVGIG (reference sequence). This CDR3 has 14 residues.

This clone was counted a single time. The chain employs TRBV19 and TRBJ2-7, with D perhaps matching TRBD1 (6 bases). The CDR3 has 14 residues. Per the germline V gene, CDR1 is LNHDA and CDR2 is SQIVND (reference sequence). V was cut by 3 bases and J by 4 bases, with 13 bases left in between. The CDR3 protein is CASSIDWGRYEQYF. CDR3 DNA: TGTGCCAGTAGTATTGATTGGGGGCGATACGAGCAGTACTTC.

This chain's CDR3 is CASSFTPGVDGYTF. CDR3 coding DNA: TGCGCCAGCAGCTTCACCCCAGGGGTTGATGGCTACACCTTC. This chain links TRBV5-1 with TRBJ1-2; weak D call: TRBD1 (6 bases). The V and J ends lost 2 bases and 6 bases respectively, with 14 bases between them. This CDR3 is 14 amino acids long. Germline lookup yields CDR1 SGHRS and CDR2 YFSETQ. Using reference TRBV5-1 and TRBJ1-2 for the parts outside the CDR3, the full variable domain is KAGVTQTPRYLIKTRGQQVTLSCSPISGHRSVSWYQQTPGQGLQFLFEYFSETQRNKGNFPGRFSGRQFSNSRSEMNVSTLELGDSALYLCASSFTPGVDGYTFGSGTRLTVV.